This T cell receptor (beta chain) was identified in a study of blood T cell repertoires in COVID-19. The CDR3 loop spans 14 amino acids. CDR1 and CDR2 from the germline V gene are SEHNR and FQNEAQ (reference sequence). Deletions cut 1 base from V and 4 bases from J, with 7 bases between. Profiling relied on immunoSEQ multiplex PCR, and the TCRdb table lists in-frame clones only, not all of them. The table includes approximately 250,000 clones, approximately 90% detected once. The sequenced sample consisted of PBMCs or T cells enriched from blood (not recorded which). The source is a woman in her 30s with acute COVID-19. J is TRBJ1-4 and V is TRBV7-9; maybe TRBD1 (5 bases). The CDR3 here is CASSLGQLNEKLFF. In DNA, the CDR3 is TGTGCCAGCAGCTTAGGACAGCTTAATGAAAAACTGTTTTTT.